This T cell receptor beta chain was recorded in a study of blood T cell repertoires in COVID-19. Whole-study context: Specimens from acute and convalescent COVID-19 originated in the United States, Italy and Spain. The cDNA or gDNA used as material had been derived from T cells, B-cell-depleted T cells, or PBMCs.

In the study's own analysis: Estimated nucleated cell counts came from reference gene primer amplification. Assay: immunoSEQ multiplex PCR; the TCRdb copy retains only in-frame clones and omits some. V and J calls and clone size follow that table, whereas D and trimming were derived from the DNA. The sample holds roughly 120,000 clones, around 85% seen once. The CDR3 contains 15 residues. The V end lost 3 bases, the J end lost 5 bases, and 12 bases lay between the germline ends. Germline V lookup: CDR1 SGDLS, CDR2 YYNGEE. V usage is TRBV9 and J usage is TRBJ1-6; no reliable D call. Sequencing input: peripheral blood. The receptor's source is a man aged 50 or older with acute or convalescent COVID-19. The CDR3 bases are TGTGCCAGCAGCGAAACCGGAGGAAATAATTCACCCCTCCACTTT. Its protein is CASSETGGNNSPLHF.